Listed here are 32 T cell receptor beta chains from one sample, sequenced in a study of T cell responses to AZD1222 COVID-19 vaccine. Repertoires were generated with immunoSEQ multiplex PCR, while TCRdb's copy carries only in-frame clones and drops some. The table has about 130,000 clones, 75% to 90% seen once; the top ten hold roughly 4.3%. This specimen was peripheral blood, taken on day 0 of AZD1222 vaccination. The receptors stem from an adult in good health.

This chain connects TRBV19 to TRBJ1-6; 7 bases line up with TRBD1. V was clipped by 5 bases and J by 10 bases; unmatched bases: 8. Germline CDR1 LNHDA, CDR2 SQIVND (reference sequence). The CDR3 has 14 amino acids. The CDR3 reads CASSALTGQSPLHF. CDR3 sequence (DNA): TGTGCCAGTAGTGCCCTGACAGGGCAATCACCCCTCCACTTT.

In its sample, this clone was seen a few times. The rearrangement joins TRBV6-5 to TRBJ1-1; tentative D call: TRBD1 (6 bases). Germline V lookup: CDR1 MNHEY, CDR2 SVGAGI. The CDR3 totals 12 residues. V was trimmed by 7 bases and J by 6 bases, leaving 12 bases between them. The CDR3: CASMDSRSEAFF. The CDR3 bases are TGTGCCAGCATGGACAGTAGATCTGAAGCTTTCTTT.

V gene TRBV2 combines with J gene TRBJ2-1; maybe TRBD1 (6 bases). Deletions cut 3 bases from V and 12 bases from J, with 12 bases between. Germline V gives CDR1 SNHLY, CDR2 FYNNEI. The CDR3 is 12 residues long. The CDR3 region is CASSDGGHRQFF. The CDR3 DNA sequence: TGTGCCAGCAGTGATGGGGGCCACCGGCAGTTCTTC.

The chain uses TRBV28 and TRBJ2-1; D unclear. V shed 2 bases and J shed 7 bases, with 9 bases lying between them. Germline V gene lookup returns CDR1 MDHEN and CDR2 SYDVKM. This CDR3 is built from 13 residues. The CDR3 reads CASSLLGPNEQFF. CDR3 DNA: TGTGCCAGCAGTTTACTGGGCCCAAATGAGCAGTTCTTC.

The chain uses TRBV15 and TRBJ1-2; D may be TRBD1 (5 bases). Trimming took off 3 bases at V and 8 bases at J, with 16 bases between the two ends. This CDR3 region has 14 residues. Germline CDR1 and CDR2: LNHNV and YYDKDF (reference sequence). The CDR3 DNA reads TGTGCCACCAGCAGGAGAACAACCGGGGACGGCTACACCTTC. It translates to CATSRRTTGDGYTF. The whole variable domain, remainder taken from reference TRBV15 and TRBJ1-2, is DAMVIQNPRYQVTQFGKPVTLSCSQTLNHNVMYWYQQKSSQAPKLLFHYYDKDFNNEADTPDNFQSRRPNTSFCFLDIRSPGLGDTAMYLCATSRRTTGDGYTFGSGTRLTVV.

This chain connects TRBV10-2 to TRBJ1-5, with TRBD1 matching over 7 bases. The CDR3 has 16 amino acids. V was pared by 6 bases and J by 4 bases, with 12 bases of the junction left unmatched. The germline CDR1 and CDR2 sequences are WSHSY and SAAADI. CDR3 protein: CASSRDSEISNQPQHF. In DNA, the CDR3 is TGCGCCAGCAGCCGGGACAGCGAAATAAGTAATCAGCCCCAGCATTTT.

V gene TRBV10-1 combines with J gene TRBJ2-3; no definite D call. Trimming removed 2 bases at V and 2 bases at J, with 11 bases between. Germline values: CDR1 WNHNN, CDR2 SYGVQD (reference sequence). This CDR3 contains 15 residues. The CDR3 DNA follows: TGCGCCAGCAGTGAGGGTTCGGGCCTCACAGATACGCAGTATTTT. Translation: CASSEGSGLTDTQYF.

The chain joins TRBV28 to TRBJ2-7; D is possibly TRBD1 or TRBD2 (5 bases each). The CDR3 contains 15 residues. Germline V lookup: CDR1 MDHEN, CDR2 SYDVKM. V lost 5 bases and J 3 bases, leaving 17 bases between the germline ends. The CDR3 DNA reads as TGTGCCAGCAGTGGCCCGGGGACGGCGATCTACGAGCAGTACTTC. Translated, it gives CASSGPGTAIYEQYF.

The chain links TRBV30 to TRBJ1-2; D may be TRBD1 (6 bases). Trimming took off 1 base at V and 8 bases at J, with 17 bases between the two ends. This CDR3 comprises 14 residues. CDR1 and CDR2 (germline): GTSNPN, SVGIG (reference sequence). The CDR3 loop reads CAWSGGQVSYGYTF. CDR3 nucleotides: TGTGCCTGGAGTGGGGGACAAGTAAGCTACGGCTACACCTTC.

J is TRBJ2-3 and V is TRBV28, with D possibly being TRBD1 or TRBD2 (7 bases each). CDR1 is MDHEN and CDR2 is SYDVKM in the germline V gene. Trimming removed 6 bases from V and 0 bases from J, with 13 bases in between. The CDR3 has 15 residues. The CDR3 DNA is TGTGCCAGCAGGCCAGGGGGGGCTAGCACAGATACGCAGTATTTT. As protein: CASRPGGASTDTQYF.

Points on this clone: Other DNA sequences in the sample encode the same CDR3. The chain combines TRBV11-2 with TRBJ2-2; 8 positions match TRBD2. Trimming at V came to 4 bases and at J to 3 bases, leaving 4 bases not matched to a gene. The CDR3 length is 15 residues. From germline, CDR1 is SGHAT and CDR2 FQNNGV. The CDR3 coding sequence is TGTGCCAGCAGCTGGGGGCGGGGGGACACCGGGGAGCTGTTTTTT. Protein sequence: CASSWGRGDTGELFF.

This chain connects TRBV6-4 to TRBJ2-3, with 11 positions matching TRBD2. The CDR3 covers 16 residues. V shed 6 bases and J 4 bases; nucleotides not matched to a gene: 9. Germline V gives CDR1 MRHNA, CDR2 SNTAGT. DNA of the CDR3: TGTGCCAGCAGCCCGCTAGCGGGGGGTCGGGCAGATACGCAGTATTTT. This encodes CASSPLAGGRADTQYF.

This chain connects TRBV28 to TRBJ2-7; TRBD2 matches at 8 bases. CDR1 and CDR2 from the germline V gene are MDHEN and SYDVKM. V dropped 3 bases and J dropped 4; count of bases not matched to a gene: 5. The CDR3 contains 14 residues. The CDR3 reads CASSFSGGRYEQYF. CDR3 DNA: TGTGCCAGCAGTTTCAGCGGGGGTAGATACGAGCAGTACTTC.

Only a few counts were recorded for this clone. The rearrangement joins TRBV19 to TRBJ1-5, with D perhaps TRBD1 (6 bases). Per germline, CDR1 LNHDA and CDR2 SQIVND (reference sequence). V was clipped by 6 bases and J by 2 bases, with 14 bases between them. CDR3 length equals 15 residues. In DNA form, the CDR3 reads TGTGCCAGTAGCCCCATTCGGACAGGCAATCAGCCCCAGCATTTT. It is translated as CASSPIRTGNQPQHF.

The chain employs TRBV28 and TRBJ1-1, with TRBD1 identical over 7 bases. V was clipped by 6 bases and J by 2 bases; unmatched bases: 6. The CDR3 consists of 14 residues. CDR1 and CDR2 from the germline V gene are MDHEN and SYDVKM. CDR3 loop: CASSRDRVNTEAFF. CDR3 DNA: TGTGCCAGCAGCCGTGACAGGGTAAACACTGAAGCTTTCTTT.

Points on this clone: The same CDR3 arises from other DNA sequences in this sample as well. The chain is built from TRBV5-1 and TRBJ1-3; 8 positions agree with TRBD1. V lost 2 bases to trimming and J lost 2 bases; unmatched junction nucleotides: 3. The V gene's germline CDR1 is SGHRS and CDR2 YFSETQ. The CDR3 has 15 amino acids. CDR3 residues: CASSLETGAGNTIYF. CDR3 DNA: TGCGCCAGCAGCTTAGAGACAGGGGCTGGAAACACCATATATTTT.

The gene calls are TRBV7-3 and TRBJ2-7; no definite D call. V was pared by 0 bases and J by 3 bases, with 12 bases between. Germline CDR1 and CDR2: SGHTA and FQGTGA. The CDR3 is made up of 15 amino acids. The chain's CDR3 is CASSLTAQTVYEQYF. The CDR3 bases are TGTGCCAGCAGCTTAACCGCCCAAACCGTCTACGAGCAGTACTTC. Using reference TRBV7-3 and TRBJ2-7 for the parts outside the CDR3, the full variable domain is GAGVSQTPSNKVTEKGKYVELRCDPISGHTALYWYRQSLGQGPEFLIYFQGTGAADDSGLPNDRFFAVRPEGSVSTLKIQRTERGDSAVYLCASSLTAQTVYEQYFGPGTRLTVT.

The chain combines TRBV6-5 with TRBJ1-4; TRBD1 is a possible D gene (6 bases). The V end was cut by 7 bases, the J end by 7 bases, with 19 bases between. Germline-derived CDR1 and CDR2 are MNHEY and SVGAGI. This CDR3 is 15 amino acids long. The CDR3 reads CASTRWGGQGEKLFF. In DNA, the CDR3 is TGTGCCAGCACCCGCTGGGGGGGCCAGGGTGAAAAACTGTTTTTT.

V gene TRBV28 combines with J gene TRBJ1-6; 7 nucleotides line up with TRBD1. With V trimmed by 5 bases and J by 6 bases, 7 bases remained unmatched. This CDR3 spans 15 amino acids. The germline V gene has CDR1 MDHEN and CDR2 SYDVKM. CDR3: CASSHLGDSNSPLHF. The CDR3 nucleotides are TGTGCCAGCAGTCACTTGGGGGACAGTAATTCACCCCTCCACTTT. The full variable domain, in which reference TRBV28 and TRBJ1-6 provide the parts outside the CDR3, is DVKVTQSSRYLVKRTGEKVFLECVQDMDHENMFWYRQDPGLGLRLIYFSYDVKMKEKGDIPEGYSVSREKKERFSLILESASTNQTSMYLCASSHLGDSNSPLHFGNGTRLTVT.

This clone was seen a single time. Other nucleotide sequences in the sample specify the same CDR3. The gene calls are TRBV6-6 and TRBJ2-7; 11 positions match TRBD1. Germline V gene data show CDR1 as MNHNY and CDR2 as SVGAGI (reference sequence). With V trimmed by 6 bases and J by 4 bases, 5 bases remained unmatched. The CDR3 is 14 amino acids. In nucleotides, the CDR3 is TGTGCCAGCAGGCCGGGACAGGGGGTGTACGAGCAGTACTTC. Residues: CASRPGQGVYEQYF.

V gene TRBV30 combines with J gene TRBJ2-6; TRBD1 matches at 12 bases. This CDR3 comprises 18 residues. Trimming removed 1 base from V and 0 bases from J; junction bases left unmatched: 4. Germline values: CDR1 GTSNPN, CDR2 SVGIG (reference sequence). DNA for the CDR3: TGTGCCTGGAGTGGGGGACAGGGGGCTTACTCTGGGGCCAACGTCCTGACTTTC. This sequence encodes CAWSGGQGAYSGANVLTF.

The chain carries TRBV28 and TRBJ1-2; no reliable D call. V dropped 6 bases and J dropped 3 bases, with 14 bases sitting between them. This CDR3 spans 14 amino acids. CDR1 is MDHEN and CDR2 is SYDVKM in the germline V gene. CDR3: CASSPRSGYYGYTF. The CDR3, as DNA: TGTGCCAGCAGCCCCCGGTCGGGTTACTATGGCTACACCTTC.

DNA of the CDR3: TGTGCCTGGAGAATGACAGACTTGAACACTGAAGCTTTCTTT. It translates to CAWRMTDLNTEAFF. The V call is TRBV30, the J call TRBJ1-1; a weak D match, TRBD1 (5 bases). Looked up from germline, CDR1 is GTSNPN and CDR2 is SVGIG (reference sequence). The V end was cut by 3 bases, the J end by 0 bases, with 11 bases between. The length of the CDR3 is 14 residues.

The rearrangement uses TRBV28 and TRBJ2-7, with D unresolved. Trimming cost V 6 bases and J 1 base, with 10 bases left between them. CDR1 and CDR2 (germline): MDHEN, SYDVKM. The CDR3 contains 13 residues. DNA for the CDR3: TGTGCCAGCAGATTTACATCATCCTACGAGCAGTACTTC. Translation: CASRFTSSYEQYF. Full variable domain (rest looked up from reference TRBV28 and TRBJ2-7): DVKVTQSSRYLVKRTGEKVFLECVQDMDHENMFWYRQDPGLGLRLIYFSYDVKMKEKGDIPEGYSVSREKKERFSLILESASTNQTSMYLCASRFTSSYEQYFGPGTRLTVT.

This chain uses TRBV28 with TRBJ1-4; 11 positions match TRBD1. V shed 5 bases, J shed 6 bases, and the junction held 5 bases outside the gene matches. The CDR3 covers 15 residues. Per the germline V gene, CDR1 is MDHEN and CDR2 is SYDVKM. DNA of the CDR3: TGTGCCAGCAGTCCGCCGGGACAGGGGGATGAAAAACTGTTTTTT. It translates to CASSPPGQGDEKLFF. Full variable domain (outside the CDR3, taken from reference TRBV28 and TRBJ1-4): DVKVTQSSRYLVKRTGEKVFLECVQDMDHENMFWYRQDPGLGLRLIYFSYDVKMKEKGDIPEGYSVSREKKERFSLILESASTNQTSMYLCASSPPGQGDEKLFFGSGTQLSVL.

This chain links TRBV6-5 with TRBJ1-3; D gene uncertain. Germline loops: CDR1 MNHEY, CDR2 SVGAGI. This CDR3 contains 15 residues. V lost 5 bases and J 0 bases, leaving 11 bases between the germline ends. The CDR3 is CASSLGKFSGNTIYF. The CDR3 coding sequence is TGTGCCAGCAGTCTTGGAAAATTCTCTGGAAACACCATATATTTT.

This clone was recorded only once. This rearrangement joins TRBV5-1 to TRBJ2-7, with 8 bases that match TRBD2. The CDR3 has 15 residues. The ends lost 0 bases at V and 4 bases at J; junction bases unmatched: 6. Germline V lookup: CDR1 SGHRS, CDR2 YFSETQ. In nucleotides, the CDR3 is TGCGCCAGCAGCTTGGCGGGACTAGGCGCGTACGAGCAGTACTTC. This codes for CASSLAGLGAYEQYF.

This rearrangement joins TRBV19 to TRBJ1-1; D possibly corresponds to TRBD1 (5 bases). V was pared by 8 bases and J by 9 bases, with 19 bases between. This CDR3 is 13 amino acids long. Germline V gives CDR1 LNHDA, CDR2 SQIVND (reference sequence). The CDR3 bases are TGTGCCAGTTTATCAACCGGGACGGAGAAAGCTTTCTTT. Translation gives CASLSTGTEKAFF.

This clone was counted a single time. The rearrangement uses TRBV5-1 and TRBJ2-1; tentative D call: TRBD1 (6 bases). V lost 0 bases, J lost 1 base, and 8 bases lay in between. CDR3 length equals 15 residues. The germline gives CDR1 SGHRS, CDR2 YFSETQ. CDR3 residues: CASSLDGTSYNEQFF. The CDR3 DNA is TGCGCCAGCAGCTTGGACGGGACATCCTACAATGAGCAGTTCTTC.

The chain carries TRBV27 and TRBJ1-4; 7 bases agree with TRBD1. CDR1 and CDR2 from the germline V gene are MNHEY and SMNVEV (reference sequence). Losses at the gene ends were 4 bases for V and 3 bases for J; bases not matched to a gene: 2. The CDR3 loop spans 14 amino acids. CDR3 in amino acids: CASSWTGPNEKLFF. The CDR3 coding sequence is TGTGCCAGCAGTTGGACAGGACCTAATGAAAAACTGTTTTTT.

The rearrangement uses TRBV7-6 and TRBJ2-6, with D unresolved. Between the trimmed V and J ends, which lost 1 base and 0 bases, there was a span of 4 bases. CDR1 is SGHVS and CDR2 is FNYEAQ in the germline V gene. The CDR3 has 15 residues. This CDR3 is CASSLVGSGANVLTF. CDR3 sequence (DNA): TGTGCCAGCAGCTTAGTTGGCTCTGGGGCCAACGTCCTGACTTTC.

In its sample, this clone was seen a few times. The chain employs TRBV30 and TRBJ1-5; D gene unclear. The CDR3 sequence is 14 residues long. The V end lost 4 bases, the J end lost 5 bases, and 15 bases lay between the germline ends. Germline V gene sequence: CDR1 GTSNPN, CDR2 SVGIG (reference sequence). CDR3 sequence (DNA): TGTGCCTGGACACCGGGGAGAGGCGATCAGCCCCAGCATTTT. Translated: CAWTPGRGDQPQHF.